One and the same sample provided the 11 T cell receptor beta chains below, sequenced in a study of radiation and T cells in renal cell carcinoma. Noted treatment: 15 Gy SBRT to primary tumor, nephrectomy 4 weeks later. The table came from immunoSEQ multiplex PCR; TCRdb's copy has only in-frame clones and leaves some out. The table records approximately 18,000 clones, 55% to 65% of them present only once. The sample in question was tumor tissue, obtained from a patient whose treatment included radiotherapy and nephrectomy. All receptors derive from a woman between 70 and 85 years old with renal cell carcinoma.

This clone has only a few counts. V usage is TRBV28 and J usage is TRBJ2-7, with 8 bases that match TRBD1. J lost 1 base, V lost 5 bases, and 10 bases had no gene match. The germline V gene has CDR1 MDHEN and CDR2 SYDVKM. This CDR3 contains 16 residues. The CDR3 region is CASSARQGSGSYEQYF. The CDR3 DNA follows: TGTGCCAGCAGTGCCAGACAGGGGTCAGGTTCCTACGAGCAGTACTTC.

This chain links TRBV25-1 with TRBJ1-1; no clear D gene. With 9 bases removed from V and 7 bases from J, the gap between germline ends came to 15 bases. This CDR3 contains 12 residues. The V gene's germline CDR1 is MGHDK and CDR2 SYGVNS. This CDR3 is CARTSREVEAFF. CDR3 coding DNA: TGTGCCAGGACCTCGCGGGAAGTTGAAGCTTTCTTT.

This clone was detected only a few times. V gene TRBV6-5 combines with J gene TRBJ2-7, with D possibly TRBD1 on 6 matching bases. Deletions cut 4 bases from V and 2 bases from J, with 6 bases between. This CDR3 has 12 amino acids. Looked up from germline, CDR1 is MNHEY and CDR2 is SVGAGI. CDR3 in amino acids: CASSWGPYEQYF. The CDR3 DNA reads TGTGCCAGCAGTTGGGGGCCCTACGAGCAGTACTTC.

The gene calls are TRBV11-2 and TRBJ2-7; D not resolved. Germline V gives CDR1 SGHAT, CDR2 FQNNGV. The CDR3 loop spans 12 amino acids. V was trimmed by 2 bases and J by 1 base, leaving 3 bases between them. This CDR3 reads CASSLRSYEQYF. The CDR3 DNA reads TGTGCCAGCAGCTTAAGATCCTACGAGCAGTACTTC.

The genes are TRBV9 and TRBJ2-5; TRBD2 matches at 8 bases. V dropped 3 bases and J dropped 5; count of bases not matched to a gene: 6. The CDR3 runs to 14 residues. Germline V gives CDR1 SGDLS, CDR2 YYNGEE. CDR3 nucleotide sequence: TGTGCCAGCAGCGACGGGGGGGCCGGGGAGACCCAGTACTTC. It specifies CASSDGGAGETQYF.

V and J are TRBV11-1 and TRBJ1-1; 8 bases align to TRBD1. There are 13 residues in the CDR3. CDR1 is SGHAT and CDR2 is FQDESV in the germline V gene (reference sequence). V lost 4 bases and J lost 3; bases outside the gene matches: 1. The CDR3: CASSWGQDTEAFF. The CDR3 DNA follows: TGTGCCAGCAGCTGGGGACAGGACACTGAAGCTTTCTTT.

This clone was observed a handful of times. The rearrangement joins TRBV27 to TRBJ1-2; possibly TRBD1 for D (5 bases). Trimming removed 11 bases at V and 5 bases at J, with 30 bases between. CDR1 is MNHEY and CDR2 is SMNVEV in the germline V gene (reference sequence). The CDR3 extends over 17 amino acids. The CDR3 bases are TGTGCCTCAATGGGCTTCTTCTCCGCGCAGGGCGGGTATGGCTACACCTTC. It specifies CASMGFFSAQGGYGYTF.

The V and J genes are TRBV30 and TRBJ2-2, with no clear D. Per the germline V gene, CDR1 is GTSNPN and CDR2 is SVGIG (reference sequence). Trimming pared 0 bases from V and 1 base from J, leaving 12 bases between. The length of the CDR3 is 16 residues. The CDR3 spells CAWSVGSRMNTGELFF. The CDR3 region has the DNA TGTGCCTGGAGTGTAGGTTCCAGAATGAACACCGGGGAGCTGTTTTTT.

V usage is TRBV6-1 and J usage is TRBJ2-7; no clear D. In germline, CDR1 is MNHNS, CDR2 SASEGT. This CDR3 is built from 15 residues. The V end was cut by 0 bases, the J end by 2 bases, with 11 bases between. For the CDR3, the DNA is TGTGCCAGCAGTGAAGCCCCGGGCCAAACCTACGAGCAGTACTTC. Protein: CASSEAPGQTYEQYF.

The V gene is TRBV5-8, the J gene TRBJ1-5; D unclear. V was cut by 0 bases and J by 2 bases, with 9 bases left in between. Germline V lookup: CDR1 SGHTS, CDR2 YDEGEE. The CDR3 has 15 amino acids. CDR3 region: CASSLGGVGNQPQHF. The CDR3 nucleotides read TGTGCCAGCAGCTTGGGGGGAGTCGGCAATCAGCCCCAGCATTTT.

CDR3: CARTHVTDVIYGYTF. CDR3 nucleotides: TGTGCCAGAACCCATGTGACGGACGTGATCTATGGCTACACCTTC. J is TRBJ1-2 and V is TRBV5-3; D gene uncertain. TRBV5-3 is labeled an ORF, and its function is uncertain. V was pared by 6 bases and J by 4 bases, with 19 bases between. CDR3 length: 15 residues.